This T cell receptor beta chain was sequenced for a study of T-cell memory formation after mild COVID-19. Study results and caveats: Pre-infection memory harbored some responding clones, suggesting cross-reactive memory joined.

With 0 bases clipped from V and 5 bases from J, the junction kept 5 bases outside the gene matches. This CDR3 comprises 16 residues. Germline loops: CDR1 SGHRS, CDR2 YFSETQ. Employing constant-segment primers, 5'RACE generated TCR alpha and TCR beta cDNA libraries bearing sample barcodes and UMIs. One entry per CDR3 protein, called by TCRdb with MiXCR from the 5' RACE reads. The sample lists some 320,000 distinct CDR3 sequences; 14% were seen once. There are a few counts of this clonotype. The target antigen is unknown. This rearrangement joins TRBV5-1 to TRBJ2-2; 9 bases fit TRBD2. The sequence derives from a man younger than 30 who had mild COVID-19 (a few samples of this study predate the infection). Cell type and time point are not known. The sample was PBMCs or a T cell subset sorted from them (not recorded which). CDR3 amino acids: CASSLGTSAITGELFF. CDR3 coding DNA: TGCGCCAGCAGCTTGGGGACTAGCGCAATAACCGGGGAGCTGTTTTTT.